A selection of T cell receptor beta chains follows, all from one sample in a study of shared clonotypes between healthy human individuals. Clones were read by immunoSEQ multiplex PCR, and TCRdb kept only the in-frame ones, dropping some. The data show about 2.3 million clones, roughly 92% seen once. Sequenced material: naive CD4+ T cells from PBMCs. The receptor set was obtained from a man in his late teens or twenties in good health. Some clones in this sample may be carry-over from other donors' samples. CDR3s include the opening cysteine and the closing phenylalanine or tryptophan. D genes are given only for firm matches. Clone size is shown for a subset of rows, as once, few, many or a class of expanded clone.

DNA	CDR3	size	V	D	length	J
TGTGCCAGCAGTGAAGGGATTGGCTACACCTTC	CASSEGIGYTF	-	TRBV2	-	11	TRBJ1-2
TGTGCCAGCCGGGACAGCGTCCCCCTAGATGGTGGCTACACCTTC	CASRDSVPLDGGYTF	-	TRBV19	TRBD1	15	TRBJ1-2
TGTGCCAGCAGCCTAGGGCGGGGAGGTAGCTGGAGCGAGCAGTACTTC	CASSLGRGGSWSEQYF	-	TRBV7-9	-	16	TRBJ2-7
TGCGCCAGTCAGGCAGTCTACAATGAGCAGTTCTTC	CASQAVYNEQFF	-	TRBV5-1	-	12	TRBJ2-1
TGTGCCAGCAGTTTAACGGTCTACGAGCAGTACTTC	CASSLTVYEQYF	-	TRBV27	-	12	TRBJ2-7
TGTGCCAGCAGTGGGGCCTTCGGCGGGGGGTCCTACAATGAGCAGTTCTTC	CASSGAFGGGSYNEQFF	-	TRBV11-3	TRBD2	17	TRBJ2-1
TGTGCCACCACTAGCGGAGCCAAAAACATTCAGTACTTC	CATTSGAKNIQYF	-	TRBV15	TRBD2	13	TRBJ2-4
TGTGCCAGCGGAAACCGGGACAGGCCAACAACTAATGAAAAACTGTTTTTT	CASGNRDRPTTNEKLFF	-	TRBV27	TRBD1	17	TRBJ1-4
TGTGCCAGCAGCTCGGCCGGGACGCCCCCGGAGACCCAGTACTTC	CASSSAGTPPETQYF	-	TRBV5-5	-	15	TRBJ2-5
TGTGCCAGCTCACCACCTGCAGGGGCGAACTATGGCTACACCTTC	CASSPPAGANYGYTF	-	TRBV18	-	15	TRBJ1-2
TGCGCCAGCAGACAGGGAAAGAACACTGAAGCTTTCTTT	CASRQGKNTEAFF	few	TRBV5-1	-	13	TRBJ1-1
TGCGCCAGCTCCTGGACTAGCGGGAGTATCGAGCAGTACTTC	CASSWTSGSIEQYF	-	TRBV5-1	TRBD2	14	TRBJ2-7
TGTGCCAGCAGCGTAGCCCCGCTTAACACCATATATTTT	CASSVAPLNTIYF	-	TRBV9	-	13	TRBJ1-3
TGTGCCAGCAGCCCCGAATGGCTAGGCTACAACGAGCAGTACTTC	CASSPEWLGYNEQYF	once	TRBV7-2	-	15	TRBJ2-7
TGTGCCAGCAGCCACCGGGACAGGGCTAACTATGGCTACACCTTC	CASSHRDRANYGYTF	-	TRBV21-1	-	15	TRBJ1-2
TGTGCCAGCAGCTTAGCGCTAGCTTCCGACACCGGGGAGCTGTTTTTT	CASSLALASDTGELFF	-	TRBV7-9	-	16	TRBJ2-2
TGTGCCAGCAGCTTAGTCTTGATCGGGACAGTGACGGGCTTT	CASSLVLIGTVTGF	once	TRBV7-9	TRBD1	14	TRBJ1-1
TGTGCCAGCAGCGGGACAGGGACCTACAATGAGCAGTTCTTC	CASSGTGTYNEQFF	-	TRBV28	TRBD1	14	TRBJ2-1
TGTGCCAGCAGCTTAGCGCATGGGTCCGGCTATGGCTACACCTTC	CASSLAHGSGYGYTF	-	TRBV7-8	-	15	TRBJ1-2
TGTGCCAGCAGCTTAGATTCGTTGGGGTCGAGAGCAACTAATGAAAAACTGTTTTTT	CASSLDSLGSRATNEKLFF	-	TRBV11-3	-	19	TRBJ1-4
TGTGCCACCAACTCGAAACTTGGACTAGCGGGTGGCTACGAGCAGTACTTC	CATNSKLGLAGGYEQYF	-	TRBV15	TRBD2	17	TRBJ2-7
TGTGCCAGCAGCTCGGGGGTCCCCTATGGCTACACCTTC	CASSSGVPYGYTF	-	TRBV6-5	-	13	TRBJ1-2
TGTGCTAGTGGTTTGCCCGGGGGCGACACTGAAGCTTTCTTT	CASGLPGGDTEAFF	-	TRBV12-5	-	14	TRBJ1-1
TGTGCCATCAGTACGGACAGCTACACTGAAGCTTTCTTT	CAISTDSYTEAFF	few	TRBV10-3	-	13	TRBJ1-1
TGTGCCAGTAGTGTTGGGGTCTACAATGAGCAGTTCTTC	CASSVGVYNEQFF	-	TRBV19	-	13	TRBJ2-1
TGCAGCGTTGAAACTAGCGGGAGCCCAGATACGCAGTATTTT	CSVETSGSPDTQYF	-	TRBV29-1	TRBD2	14	TRBJ2-3
TGTGCCAGCAGATCCGGACAACCGACGGAGTACTTC	CASRSGQPTEYF	-	TRBV2	-	12	TRBJ2-7
TGCGCCAGCAGCCTTATTGGGACAGTAAAAATTCTGGGCACAGATACGCAGTATTTT	CASSLIGTVKILGTDTQYF	-	TRBV4-1	TRBD1	19	TRBJ2-3
TGTGCCAGCAGCCCTCTCGTCGGAATTGGTCAGCCCCAGCATTTT	CASSPLVGIGQPQHF	-	TRBV7-9	-	15	TRBJ1-5
TGTGCCAGCAGCTTAGTTAGAGACCTGCAAGAGACCCAGTACTTC	CASSLVRDLQETQYF	-	TRBV7-7	-	15	TRBJ2-5
TGCGCCAGCAGCGCAGGGACCTACGAGCAGTACTTC	CASSAGTYEQYF	-	TRBV5-1	-	12	TRBJ2-7
TGTGCCAGCAGTTTATACCCCCGATTCTCTATGAACACTGAAGCTTTCTTT	CASSLYPRFSMNTEAFF	-	TRBV28	-	17	TRBJ1-1
TGTGCCATCAGTGGAGCTTACGAGCAGTACTTC	CAISGAYEQYF	-	TRBV10-3	-	11	TRBJ2-7
TGTGCCAGCAGTTACCTCGGACTAGAAGGCGAGCAGTACTTC	CASSYLGLEGEQYF	-	TRBV6-6	TRBD2	14	TRBJ2-7
TGTGCCAGCAGCTCCAGACTAACCACCGGGGAGCTGTTTTTT	CASSSRLTTGELFF	once	TRBV7-8	-	14	TRBJ2-2
TGCAGCGTGGGCCGGACAGGGCTCGGAGAGACCCAGTACTTC	CSVGRTGLGETQYF	-	TRBV29-1	TRBD1	14	TRBJ2-5
TGCGCCAGCAGCAACCACATAAACACTGAAGCTTTCTTT	CASSNHINTEAFF	-	TRBV5-1	-	13	TRBJ1-1
TGTGCCTGGAGTAAACAGGGGTACGACGAGCAGTACTTC	CAWSKQGYDEQYF	-	TRBV30	TRBD1	13	TRBJ2-7
TGTGCCAGCTCACCACAGGGCACTGAAGCTTTCTTT	CASSPQGTEAFF	-	TRBV18	-	12	TRBJ1-1
TGTGCCAGCAGCAACGGGAAGAGGAACACCGGGGAGCTGTTTTTT	CASSNGKRNTGELFF	-	TRBV5-4	-	15	TRBJ2-2
TGTGCCAGCAGCTTAGCGGGCGGCAGGCAAGACTATGGCTACACCTTC	CASSLAGGRQDYGYTF	-	TRBV7-9	-	16	TRBJ1-2
TGTGCCAGCAGTCCAAACGTCGGGACAGGCATCTACGAGCAGTACTTC	CASSPNVGTGIYEQYF	once	TRBV27	TRBD1	16	TRBJ2-7
TGTGCCAGCAGCCAAGATTTGAGGTCGGGGTTTGGCTACACCTTC	CASSQDLRSGFGYTF	-	TRBV14	-	15	TRBJ1-2
TGTGCCAGCAGCGCTACTGGCGGGAGTACAGATACGCAGTATTTT	CASSATGGSTDTQYF	-	TRBV9	TRBD2	15	TRBJ2-3
TGTGCCAGTAGTATAATGGACAGGTTCAATCAGCCCCAGCATTTT	CASSIMDRFNQPQHF	-	TRBV19	TRBD1	15	TRBJ1-5
TGTGCCAGCAGCGCCCATACAGGGGGCTACGAGCAGTACTTC	CASSAHTGGYEQYF	-	TRBV9	TRBD1	14	TRBJ2-7
TGTGCCACCAGCAGTTATTCCCGGTCGGATACGCAGTATTTT	CATSSYSRSDTQYF	-	TRBV15	-	14	TRBJ2-3
TGCGCCAGCAGCTTGGAGGCAGGGGTTGGAGAAAAACTGTTTTTT	CASSLEAGVGEKLFF	-	TRBV5-1	-	15	TRBJ1-4
TGTGCCAGTAGTCCAAGGACCTCGAGGTACGAGCAGTACTTC	CASSPRTSRYEQYF	-	TRBV19	-	14	TRBJ2-7
TGTGCCAGCAGCTTACGGGGGCACACCATATATTTT	CASSLRGHTIYF	-	TRBV7-6	-	12	TRBJ1-3
TGTGCCAGCAGAGGGCCGGGACAGGGGTCAGAGACCCAGTACTTC	CASRGPGQGSETQYF	-	TRBV7-2	TRBD1	15	TRBJ2-5
TGTGCCAGCAGCCAAGATTTGGTCAGGACCGACGAGCAGTACTTC	CASSQDLVRTDEQYF	-	TRBV14	-	15	TRBJ2-7
TGTGCCTGGAGTGTACCCGGTGAGCAGTACTTC	CAWSVPGEQYF	-	TRBV30	-	11	TRBJ2-7
TGTGCCAGCACTTTTGGACTAGCTGTAAGGAGCTCCTACGAGCAGTACTTC	CASTFGLAVRSSYEQYF	-	TRBV2	TRBD2	17	TRBJ2-7
TGTGCCAGCAGCGTGGCAGGGGGGGTACAAGAGACCCAGTACTTC	CASSVAGGVQETQYF	-	TRBV9	-	15	TRBJ2-5
TGTGCCAGCAGCTTGCGGCAGCTAGGATATGGCTACACCTTC	CASSLRQLGYGYTF	-	TRBV5-6	-	14	TRBJ1-2
TGTGCCAGCAGCTTAAGGGGCGGAGGGGGAACTAGCACAGATACGCAGTATTTT	CASSLRGGGGTSTDTQYF	-	TRBV7-2	-	18	TRBJ2-3
TGTGCCAGCAGTAGCCCACAGGGGGGGTACGAGCAGTACTTC	CASSSPQGGYEQYF	-	TRBV28	-	14	TRBJ2-7
TGCGCCAGCAGCTTGTCAGGGGGCGGCAATCAGCCCCAGCATTTT	CASSLSGGGNQPQHF	-	TRBV5-1	TRBD1	15	TRBJ1-5
TGTGCCAGCAGTTTCTGGGGCGCGGGTAATGAAAAACTGTTTTTT	CASSFWGAGNEKLFF	-	TRBV6-5	-	15	TRBJ1-4